The sequence of this T cell receptor (beta chain) was determined in a study of CD8+ T cells in alopecia areata. Study context: C3H/HeJ donors aged roughly 6-12 months with spontaneous alopecia supplied skin grafted onto roughly 6-11-week-old female C3H/HeJ mice.

Turning to this clone: Its antigen remains unidentified. Mouse gene names apply. The read is 4 residues too short to cover the CDR3 end, so that end is filled in from the germline J gene.

The germline V gene encodes CDR1 NNHDY and CDR2 SYVADS. Unmatched junction bases numbered 4, after V lost 5 bases and J lost 3 bases. This CDR3 comprises 15 residues. The authors extracted RNA and reverse transcribed it into cDNA as the sequencing template. Libraries were prepared by immunoSEQ multiplex PCR; TCRdb keeps only in-frame clonotypes and omits some of them. In total the sample includes some 110,000 clones, none of them seen once. Study-wide results and caveats: Across lesional scalp, and particularly alopecia totalis/universalis, clonality surpassed that of normal scalp. TCRs were shared less clearly across patients than in mice, possibly for HLA-related reasons. Alphabeta T cells residing in normal skin are also sequenced in scalp samples.

The chain employs TRBV13-3 and TRBJ2-2; 10 nucleotides line up with TRBD2. The sequenced sample consisted of lesional skin. The origin of this receptor is a C3H/HeJ mouse with alopecia areata. The strain bears MHC haplotype H2-k. The covered CDR3 bases are TGTGCCAGCAGGCTGGGGGGGCCAGACACCGGG. This encodes CASRLGGPDTG. The CDR3 as a whole reads CASRLGGPDTGQLYF.